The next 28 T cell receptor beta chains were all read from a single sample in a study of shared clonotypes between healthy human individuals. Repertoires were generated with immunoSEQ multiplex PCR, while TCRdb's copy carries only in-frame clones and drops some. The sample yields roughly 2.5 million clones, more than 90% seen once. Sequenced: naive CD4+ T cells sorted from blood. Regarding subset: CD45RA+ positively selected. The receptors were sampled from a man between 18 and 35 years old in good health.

CDR3: CASSIFGNTGELFF. In nucleotides, the CDR3 is TGTGCCAGTAGTATCTTCGGGAACACCGGGGAGCTGTTTTTT. The chain links TRBV19 to TRBJ2-2; no reliable D call. Germline loops: CDR1 LNHDA, CDR2 SQIVND (reference sequence). CDR3 length: 14 residues. Deletions cut 3 bases from V and 1 base from J, with 6 bases between.

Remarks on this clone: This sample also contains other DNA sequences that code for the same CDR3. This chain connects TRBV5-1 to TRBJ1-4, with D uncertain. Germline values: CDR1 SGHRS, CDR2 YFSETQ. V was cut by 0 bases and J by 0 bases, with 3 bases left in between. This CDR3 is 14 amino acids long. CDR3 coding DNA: TGCGCCAGCAGCTTGGGGTCAACTAATGAAAAACTGTTTTTT. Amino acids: CASSLGSTNEKLFF. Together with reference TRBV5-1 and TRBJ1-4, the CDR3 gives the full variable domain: KAGVTQTPRYLIKTRGQQVTLSCSPISGHRSVSWYQQTPGQGLQFLFEYFSETQRNKGNFPGRFSGRQFSNSRSEMNVSTLELGDSALYLCASSLGSTNEKLFFGSGTQLSVL.

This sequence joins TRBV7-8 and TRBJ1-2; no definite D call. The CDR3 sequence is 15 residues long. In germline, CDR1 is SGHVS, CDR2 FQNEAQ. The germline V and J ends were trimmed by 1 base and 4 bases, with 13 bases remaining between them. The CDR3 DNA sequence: TGTGCCAGCAGCTTAGGTTTGACTCGGCCCTATGGCTACACCTTC. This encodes CASSLGLTRPYGYTF.

The CDR3 DNA sequence: TGTGCCAGCAGTTTCTTTGACAAGATGAACACTGAAGCTTTCTTT. Its translation is CASSFFDKMNTEAFF. The rearrangement joins TRBV28 to TRBJ1-1; D unclear. The CDR3 extends over 15 amino acids. Trimming removed 3 bases from V and 0 bases from J, with 11 bases in between. Germline V lookup: CDR1 MDHEN, CDR2 SYDVKM.

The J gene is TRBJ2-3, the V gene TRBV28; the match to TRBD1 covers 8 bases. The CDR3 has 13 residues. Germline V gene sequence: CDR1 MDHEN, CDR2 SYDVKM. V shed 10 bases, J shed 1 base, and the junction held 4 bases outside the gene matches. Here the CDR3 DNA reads TGTGCCAACAGGGGGGCGGGCACAGATACGCAGTATTTT. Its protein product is CANRGAGTDTQYF.

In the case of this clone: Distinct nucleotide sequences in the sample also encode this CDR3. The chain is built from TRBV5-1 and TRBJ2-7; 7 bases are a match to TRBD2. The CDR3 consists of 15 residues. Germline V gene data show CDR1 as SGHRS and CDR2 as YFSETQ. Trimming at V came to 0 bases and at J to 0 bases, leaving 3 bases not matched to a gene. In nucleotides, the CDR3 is TGCGCCAGCAGCTTGGTCGGGGGGACCTCCTACGAGCAGTACTTC. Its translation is CASSLVGGTSYEQYF.

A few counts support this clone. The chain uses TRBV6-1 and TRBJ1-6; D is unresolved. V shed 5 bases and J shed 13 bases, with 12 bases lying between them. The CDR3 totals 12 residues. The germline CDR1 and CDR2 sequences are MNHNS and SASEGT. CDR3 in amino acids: CASSMDFSPLHF. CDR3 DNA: TGTGCCAGCAGTATGGATTTCTCTCCCCTCCACTTT.

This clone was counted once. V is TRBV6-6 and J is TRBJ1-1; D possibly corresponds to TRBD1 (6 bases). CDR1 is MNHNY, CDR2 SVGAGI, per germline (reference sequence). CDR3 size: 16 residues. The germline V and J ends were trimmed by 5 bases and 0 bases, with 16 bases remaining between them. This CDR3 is CASSHLPTGLNTEAFF. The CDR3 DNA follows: TGTGCCAGCAGTCACCTTCCGACAGGCTTGAACACTGAAGCTTTCTTT.

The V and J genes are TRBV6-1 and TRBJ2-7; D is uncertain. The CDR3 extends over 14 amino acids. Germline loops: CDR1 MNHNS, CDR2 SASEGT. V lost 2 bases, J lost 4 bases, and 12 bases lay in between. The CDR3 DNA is TGTGCCAGCAGTGAATTCTCCGGGCTATACGAGCAGTACTTC. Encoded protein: CASSEFSGLYEQYF.

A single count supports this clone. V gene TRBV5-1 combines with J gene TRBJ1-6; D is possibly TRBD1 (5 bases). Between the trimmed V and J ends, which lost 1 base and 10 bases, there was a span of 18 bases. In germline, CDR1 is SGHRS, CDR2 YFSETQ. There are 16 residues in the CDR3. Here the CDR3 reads CASSLSSGVLGSPLHF. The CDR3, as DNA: TGCGCCAGCAGCTTGTCCTCGGGGGTATTAGGCTCACCCCTCCACTTT.

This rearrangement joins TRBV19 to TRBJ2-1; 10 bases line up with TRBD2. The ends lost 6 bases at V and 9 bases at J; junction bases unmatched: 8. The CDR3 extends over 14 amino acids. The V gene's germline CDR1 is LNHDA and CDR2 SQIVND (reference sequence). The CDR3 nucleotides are TGTGCCAGTAGCGAGCGGGGGGGCCTGTCTGAGCAGTTCTTC. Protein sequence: CASSERGGLSEQFF.

The CDR3 loop reads CASSPQRGVTGELFF. The CDR3 nucleotides are TGTGCCAGCTCACCCCAGCGGGGGGTAACCGGGGAGCTGTTTTTT. The chain links TRBV18 to TRBJ2-2, with 9 bases matching TRBD2. The ends lost 3 bases at V and 5 bases at J; junction bases unmatched: 4. Per germline, CDR1 KGHSH and CDR2 LQKENI. CDR3 size: 15 residues.

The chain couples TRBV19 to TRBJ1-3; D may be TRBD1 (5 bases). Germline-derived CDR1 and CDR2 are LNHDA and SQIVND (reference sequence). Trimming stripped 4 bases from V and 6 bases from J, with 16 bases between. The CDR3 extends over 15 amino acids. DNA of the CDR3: TGTGCCAGTAGTACTTCTTGGCAGGGCAAAAACACCATATATTTT. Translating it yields CASSTSWQGKNTIYF.

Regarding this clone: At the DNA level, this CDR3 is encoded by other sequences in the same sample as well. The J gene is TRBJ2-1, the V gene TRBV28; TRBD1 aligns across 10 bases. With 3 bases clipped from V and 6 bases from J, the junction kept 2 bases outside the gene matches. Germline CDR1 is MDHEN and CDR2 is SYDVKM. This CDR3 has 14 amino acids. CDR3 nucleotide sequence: TGTGCCAGCAGTTTGGGACAGGGGCGCAATGAGCAGTTCTTC. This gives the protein CASSLGQGRNEQFF.

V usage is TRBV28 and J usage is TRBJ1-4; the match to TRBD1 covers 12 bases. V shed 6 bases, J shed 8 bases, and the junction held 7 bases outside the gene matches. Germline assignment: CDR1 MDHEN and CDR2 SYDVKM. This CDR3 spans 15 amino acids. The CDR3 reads CASSLPGTGGEKLFF. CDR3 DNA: TGTGCCAGCAGCCTCCCGGGGACAGGGGGCGAAAAACTGTTTTTT.

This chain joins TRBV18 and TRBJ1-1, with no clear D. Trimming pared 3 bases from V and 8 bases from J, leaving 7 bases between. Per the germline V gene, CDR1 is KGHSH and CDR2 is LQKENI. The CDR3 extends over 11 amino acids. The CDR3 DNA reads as TGTGCCAGCTCACCTCAAGGCGAAGCTTTCTTT. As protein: CASSPQGEAFF. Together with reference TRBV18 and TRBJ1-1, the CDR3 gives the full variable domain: NAGVMQNPRHLVRRRGQEARLRCSPMKGHSHVYWYRQLPEEGLKFMVYLQKENIIDESGMPKERFSAEFPKEGPSILRIQQVVRGDSAAYFCASSPQGEAFFGQGTRLTVV.

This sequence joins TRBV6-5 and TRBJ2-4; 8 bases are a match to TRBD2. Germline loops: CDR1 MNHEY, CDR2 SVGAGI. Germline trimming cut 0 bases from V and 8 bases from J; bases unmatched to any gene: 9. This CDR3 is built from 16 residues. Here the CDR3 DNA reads TGTGCCAGCAGTTACTCGAATTCCGGGGGGGCGGACATTCAGTACTTC. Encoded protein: CASSYSNSGGADIQYF.

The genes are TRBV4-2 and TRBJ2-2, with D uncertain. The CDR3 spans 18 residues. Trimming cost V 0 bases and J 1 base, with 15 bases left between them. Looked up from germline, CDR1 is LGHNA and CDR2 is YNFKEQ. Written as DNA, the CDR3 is TGTGCCAGCAGCCAAGATTCAGACCAGGCCCTGAACACCGGGGAGCTGTTTTTT. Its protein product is CASSQDSDQALNTGELFF.

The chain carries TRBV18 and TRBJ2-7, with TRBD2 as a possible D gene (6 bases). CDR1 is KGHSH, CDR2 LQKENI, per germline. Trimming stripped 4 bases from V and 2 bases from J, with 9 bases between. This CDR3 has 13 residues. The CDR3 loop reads CASSLPGAYEQYF. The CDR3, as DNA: TGTGCCAGCTCACTCCCGGGGGCCTACGAGCAGTACTTC.

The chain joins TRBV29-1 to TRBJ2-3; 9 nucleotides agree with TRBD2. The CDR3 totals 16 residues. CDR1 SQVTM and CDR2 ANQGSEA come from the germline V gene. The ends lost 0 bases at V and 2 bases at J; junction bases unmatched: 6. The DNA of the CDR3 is TGCAGCGTTGAAGATTGGGCTAGCGGGGCCACAGATACGCAGTATTTT. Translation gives CSVEDWASGATDTQYF.

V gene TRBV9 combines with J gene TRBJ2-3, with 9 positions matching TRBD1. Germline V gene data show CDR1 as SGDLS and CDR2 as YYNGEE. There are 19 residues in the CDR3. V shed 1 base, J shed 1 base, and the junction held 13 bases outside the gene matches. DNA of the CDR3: TGTGCCAGCAGCGTACCCCTCACAGGGGGCCCTCCAGGCACAGATACGCAGTATTTT. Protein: CASSVPLTGGPPGTDTQYF.

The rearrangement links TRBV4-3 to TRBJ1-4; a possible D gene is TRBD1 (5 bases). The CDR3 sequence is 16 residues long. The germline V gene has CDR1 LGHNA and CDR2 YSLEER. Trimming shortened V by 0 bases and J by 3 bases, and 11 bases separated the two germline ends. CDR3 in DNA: TGCGCCAGCAGCCAAGATCTCCGGGGGTCTAATGAAAAACTGTTTTTT. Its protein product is CASSQDLRGSNEKLFF.

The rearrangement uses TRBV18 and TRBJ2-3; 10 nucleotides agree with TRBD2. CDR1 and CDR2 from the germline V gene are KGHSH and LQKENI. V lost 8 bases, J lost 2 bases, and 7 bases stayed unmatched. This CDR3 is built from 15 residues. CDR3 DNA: TGTGCCAGCCCAACTAGCGGGGCCACCACAGATACGCAGTATTTT. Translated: CASPTSGATTDTQYF.

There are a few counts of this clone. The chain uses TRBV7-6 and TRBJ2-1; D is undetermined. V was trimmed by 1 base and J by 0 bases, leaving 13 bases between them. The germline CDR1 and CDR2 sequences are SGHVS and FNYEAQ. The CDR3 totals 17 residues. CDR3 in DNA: TGTGCCAGCAGCTTAGTGGCAGGTCGTAACTCCTACAATGAGCAGTTCTTC. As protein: CASSLVAGRNSYNEQFF.

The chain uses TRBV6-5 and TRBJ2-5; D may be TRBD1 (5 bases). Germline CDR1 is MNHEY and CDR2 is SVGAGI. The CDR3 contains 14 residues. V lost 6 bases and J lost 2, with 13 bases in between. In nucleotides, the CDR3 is TGTGCCAGCAGCCCTGGGGCCCTACAAGAGACCCAGTACTTC. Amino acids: CASSPGALQETQYF.

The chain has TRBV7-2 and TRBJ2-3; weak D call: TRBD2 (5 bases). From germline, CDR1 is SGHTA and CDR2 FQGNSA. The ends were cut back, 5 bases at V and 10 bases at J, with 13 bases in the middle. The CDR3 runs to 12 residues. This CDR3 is CASSRGTAAQYF. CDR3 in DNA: TGTGCCAGCAGCCGGGGAACGGCGGCGCAGTATTTT.

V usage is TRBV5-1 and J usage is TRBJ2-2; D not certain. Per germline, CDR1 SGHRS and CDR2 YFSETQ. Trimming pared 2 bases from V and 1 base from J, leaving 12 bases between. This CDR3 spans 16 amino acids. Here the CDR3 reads CASSFSGPMNTGELFF. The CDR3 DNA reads TGCGCCAGCAGCTTTTCCGGGCCAATGAACACCGGGGAGCTGTTTTTT.

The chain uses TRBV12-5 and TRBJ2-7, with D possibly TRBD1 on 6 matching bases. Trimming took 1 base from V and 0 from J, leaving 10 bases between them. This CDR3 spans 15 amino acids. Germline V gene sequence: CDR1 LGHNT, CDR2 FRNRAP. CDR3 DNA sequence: TGTGCTAGTGGTTTGGGACAGGACCGCTCCTACGAGCAGTACTTC. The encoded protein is CASGLGQDRSYEQYF.